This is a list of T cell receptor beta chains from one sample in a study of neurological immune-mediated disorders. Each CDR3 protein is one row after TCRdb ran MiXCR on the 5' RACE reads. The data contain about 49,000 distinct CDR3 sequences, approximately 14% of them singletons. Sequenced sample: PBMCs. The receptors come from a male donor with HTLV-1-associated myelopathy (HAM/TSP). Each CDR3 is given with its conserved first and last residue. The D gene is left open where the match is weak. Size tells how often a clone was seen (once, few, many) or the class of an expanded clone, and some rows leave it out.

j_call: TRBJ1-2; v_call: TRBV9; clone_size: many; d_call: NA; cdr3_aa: CASSPSAHYGYTF; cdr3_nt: TGTGCCAGCAGCCCATCGGCCCATTATGGCTACACCTTC
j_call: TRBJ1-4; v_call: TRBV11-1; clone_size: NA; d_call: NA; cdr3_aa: CAIPGSDDEKLFF; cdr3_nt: TGTGCCATACCGGGCAGTGATGATGAAAAACTGTTTTTT
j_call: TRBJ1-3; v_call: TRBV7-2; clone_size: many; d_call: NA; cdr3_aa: CASSLQGFSGNTIYF; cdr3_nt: TGTGCCAGCAGCTTGCAGGGGTTTTCTGGAAACACCATATATTTT
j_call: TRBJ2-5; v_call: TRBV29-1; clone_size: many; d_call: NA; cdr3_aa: CSVDNQETQYF; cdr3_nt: TGCAGCGTTGACAACCAAGAGACCCAGTACTTC
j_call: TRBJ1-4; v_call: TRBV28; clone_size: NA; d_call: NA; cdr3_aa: CASSRGPNEKLFF; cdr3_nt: TGTGCCAGCAGCAGAGGACCTAATGAAAAACTGTTTTTT
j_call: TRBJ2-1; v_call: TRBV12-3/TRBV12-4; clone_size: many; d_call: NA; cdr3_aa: CASSLRDTAYNEQFF; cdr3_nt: TGTGCCAGCAGTTTAAGGGACACAGCCTACAATGAGCAGTTCTTC
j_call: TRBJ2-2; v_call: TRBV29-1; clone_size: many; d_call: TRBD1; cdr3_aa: CSVPGGTGVLTGELFF; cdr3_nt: TGCAGCGTCCCCGGAGGGACAGGGGTTTTGACCGGGGAGCTGTTTTTT
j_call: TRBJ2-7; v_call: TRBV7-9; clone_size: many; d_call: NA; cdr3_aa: CASTPDRSYEQYF; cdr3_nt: TGTGCCAGCACCCCGGACAGATCCTACGAGCAGTACTTC
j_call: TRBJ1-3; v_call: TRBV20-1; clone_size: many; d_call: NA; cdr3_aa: CSASASPSGNTIYF; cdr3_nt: TGCAGTGCTAGTGCTTCGCCCTCTGGAAACACCATATATTTT
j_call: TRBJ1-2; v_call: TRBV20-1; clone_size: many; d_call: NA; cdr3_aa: CSALVESLYGYTF; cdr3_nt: TGCAGTGCTCTCGTTGAGTCCCTTTATGGCTACACCTTC
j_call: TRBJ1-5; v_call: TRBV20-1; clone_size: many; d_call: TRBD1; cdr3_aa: CSARDRKGGGHQPQHF; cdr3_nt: TGCAGTGCTAGAGATCGGAAAGGGGGCGGACATCAGCCCCAGCATTTT
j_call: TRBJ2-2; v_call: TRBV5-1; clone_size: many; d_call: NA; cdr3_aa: CASTVGGTTGELFF; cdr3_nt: TGCGCCAGCACCGTGGGGGGAACCACCGGGGAGCTGTTTTTT
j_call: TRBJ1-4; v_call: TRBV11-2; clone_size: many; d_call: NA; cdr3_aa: CASSLEGGSEKLFF; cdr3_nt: TGTGCCAGCAGCTTAGAGGGAGGGAGTGAAAAACTGTTTTTT
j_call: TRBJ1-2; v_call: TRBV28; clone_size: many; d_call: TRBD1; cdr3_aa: CASRFPRDRGDGYTF; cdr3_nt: TGTGCCAGCCGTTTCCCCCGGGACAGGGGGGATGGCTACACCTTC
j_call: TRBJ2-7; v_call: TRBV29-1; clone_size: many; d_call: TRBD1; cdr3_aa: CSVLIWDSTSFLGSYEQYF; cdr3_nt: TGCAGCGTCCTTATCTGGGACAGCACGTCTTTCCTTGGATCCTACGAGCAGTACTTC